This T cell receptor (beta chain) emerged from a study of CD8+CD57+ T cells in acquired aplastic anemia. Study at large: An average of 3.2 ug of DNA was obtained from sorted CD4+ and CD8+ cells.

A word on this clonotype: What it recognizes is unknown.

Overall study results and limits: It was found that more than 25 CD8+ CDR3 sequences were shared between patients and controls. Patient and control CD8+ Simpson's diversity was not significantly different.

The V gene lost 0 bases and the J gene lost 1 base, with 22 bases spanning the gap. The length of the CDR3 is 20 residues. Germline V gene lookup returns CDR1 GTSNPN and CDR2 SVGIG (reference sequence). Genomic DNA provided the template from which TCR beta VDJ and CDR3 profiles were obtained. TCRdb ran MiXCR on the reads and lists one entry per CDR3 protein. The repertoire holds around 180,000 distinct CDR3 sequences, with 50% to 75% as singletons. What was sequenced was sorted CD4+, CD8+, or CD8+CD57+ T cells (not recorded which) from PBMCs. The sequence was collected from a human donor in good health. The V and J genes are TRBV30 and TRBJ2-6; unclear D gene. The DNA of the CDR3 is TGTGCCTGGAGTGTACCCACCCCAAACCGCCGGAAATCTGGGGCCAACGTCCTGACTTTC. Translated, it gives CAWSVPTPNRRKSGANVLTF.